These T cell receptor beta chains were read from a single sample in a study of cytomegalovirus exposure and HLA in healthy donors. Profiling relied on immunoSEQ multiplex PCR, and the TCRdb table lists in-frame clones only, not all of them. The sample records some 130,000 clones, roughly 70% being singletons. Sequencing was done on a sample of PBMCs. Receptor source: a man in his forties or fifties in good health and CMV-seronegative. Each CDR3 is given with its conserved first and last residue. A D gene is named only where the DNA matches it firmly. Clone size is shown for a subset of rows, as once, few, many or a class of expanded clone.

D,size,V,length,J,DNA,CDR3
.,.,TRBV28,15,TRBJ1-5,TGTGCCAGCAGTTTATCGACAGGTGCCAATCAGCCCCAGCATTTT,CASSLSTGANQPQHF
.,.,TRBV11-1,14,TRBJ2-5,TGTGCCAGCAGCCGCAGGGGAGGGCAAGAGACCCAGTACTTC,CASSRRGGQETQYF
TRBD2,.,TRBV10-3,14,TRBJ2-3,TGTGCCATCAGAGGGACTAGCGGTTCAGATACGCAGTATTTT,CAIRGTSGSDTQYF
TRBD2,few,TRBV4-2,15,TRBJ2-1,TGTGCCGGCGGGACTAGCGGAACTAACTACAATGAGCAGTTCTTC,CAGGTSGTNYNEQFF
.,.,TRBV27,14,TRBJ2-1,TGTGCCAGCGGCCCCGGGAGCTCTTACAATGAGCAGTTCTTC,CASGPGSSYNEQFF
.,.,TRBV2,16,TRBJ1-1,TGTGCCAGCAGTCCCGCCGGGGGAGGTTCTAGCACGGGAGCTTTCTTT,CASSPAGGGSSTGAFF
.,medium-sized,TRBV5-5,15,TRBJ2-3,TGTGCCAGCCCTGGCATCGACAGGAGCACAGATACGCAGTATTTT,CASPGIDRSTDTQYF
TRBD2,.,TRBV30,15,TRBJ2-1,TGTGCCTGGAGTGTACGTGCGGGGGGTTCTGCTGAGCAGTTCTTC,CAWSVRAGGSAEQFF
.,.,TRBV29-1,12,TRBJ2-7,TGCAGCGTAAGTGGGGGCGGGTACGAGCAGTACTTC,CSVSGGGYEQYF
TRBD1,.,TRBV30,13,TRBJ1-2,TGTGCCTGGAGTGTTAAGGGGGCGCGCGGCTACACCTTC,CAWSVKGARGYTF
.,.,TRBV7-8,18,TRBJ2-1,TGTGCCAGCAGCTTAGTTGGAAGTTCAGGGAGGAGAGACAATGAGCAGTTCTTC,CASSLVGSSGRRDNEQFF
TRBD1,.,TRBV6-6,14,TRBJ1-2,TGTGCCAGCAGTGGACAGGGCAGGGCAAATGGCTACACCTTC,CASSGQGRANGYTF
.,.,TRBV25-1,14,TRBJ2-2,TGTGCCAGCAGTGAATCCCTTTATACCGGGGAGCTGTTTTTT,CASSESLYTGELFF
TRBD1,medium-sized,TRBV2,14,TRBJ1-6,TGTGCCAGCAGTGAACTAGGTTCAGGGGGACCCCTCCACTTT,CASSELGSGGPLHF
.,.,TRBV7-9,15,TRBJ1-1,TGTGCCAGCAGCTTCGGGGGGGGTGGGAGAACTGAAGCTTTCTTT,CASSFGGGGRTEAFF
TRBD2,few,TRBV28,17,TRBJ2-3,TGTGCCAGCAGTTCCACAGGGCTAGTAGCGGGAGGGGATACGCAGTATTTT,CASSSTGLVAGGDTQYF
TRBD1,.,TRBV27,14,TRBJ2-1,TGTGCCAGCAGTCACCAGGGGGACTACAATGAGCAGTTCTTC,CASSHQGDYNEQFF
.,.,TRBV30,14,TRBJ2-7,TGTGCCTGGAGTAACCCGCAGGGCTGGTACGAGCAGTACTTC,CAWSNPQGWYEQYF
TRBD1,.,TRBV30,13,TRBJ1-3,TGTGCCTGGGGGGGGACAGCGGGAAACACCATATATTTT,CAWGGTAGNTIYF
.,.,TRBV7-2,14,TRBJ2-1,TGTGCCAGCAGCCCGGGGGGCCACTACAATGAGCAGTTCTTC,CASSPGGHYNEQFF
TRBD1,.,TRBV6-6,16,TRBJ2-2,TGTGCCAGCAGACCGACAGGGTCCCCGTTGGCCGGGGAGCTGTTTTTT,CASRPTGSPLAGELFF
.,.,TRBV7-8,16,TRBJ2-4,TGTGCCAGCAGCTTAGGGGCGGGGTCTGCCAAAAACATTCAGTACTTC,CASSLGAGSAKNIQYF
TRBD2,.,TRBV6-5,15,TRBJ2-7,TGTGCCAGCAGTTACTCTAGCGGGTTCTACGGAGAGCAGTACTTC,CASSYSSGFYGEQYF
TRBD2,.,TRBV18,13,TRBJ2-1,TGTGCCAGCTCACCGGGACTAGTCAATGAGCAGTTCTTC,CASSPGLVNEQFF
.,.,TRBV5-8,17,TRBJ2-7,TGTGCCAGCAGCCTAACGAACAGGGTTGGGAGCTCCTACGAGCAGTACTTC,CASSLTNRVGSSYEQYF
.,few,TRBV13,13,TRBJ2-7,TGTGCCAGCAGCTTGTCCAGGGTCTACGAGCAGTACTTC,CASSLSRVYEQYF
.,.,TRBV6-6,14,TRBJ2-2,TGTGCCAGCAGTTACGGCGGTAGCGCCGGGGAGCTGTTTTTT,CASSYGGSAGELFF
.,few,TRBV5-5,15,TRBJ1-4,TGTGCCAGCAGCTTGCAGGGCCGCCCTAATGAAAAACTGTTTTTT,CASSLQGRPNEKLFF
TRBD2,.,TRBV7-7,13,TRBJ2-3,TGTGCCAGCAGTGTAGGGAGGGGAGATACGCAGTATTTT,CASSVGRGDTQYF
.,.,TRBV10-3,13,TRBJ2-7,TGTGCCATCAGTGAGTTTAGCTCCTACGAGCAGTACTTC,CAISEFSSYEQYF
.,once,TRBV20-1,11,TRBJ1-2,TGCAGTGCTAGGAGGCCTTATGGCTACACCTTC,CSARRPYGYTF
TRBD2,.,TRBV14,16,TRBJ2-7,TGTGCCAGCAGCCAAGATGCTAGCGGGGGGTCCTACGAGCAGTACTTC,CASSQDASGGSYEQYF
.,.,TRBV7-9,14,TRBJ1-3,TGTGCCAGCAGCATTTCAAACTCTGGAAACACCATATATTTT,CASSISNSGNTIYF
.,.,TRBV29-1,12,TRBJ2-7,TGCAGCGTGGGGAATACAGGGTTCGAGCAGTACTTC,CSVGNTGFEQYF
.,.,TRBV6-6,16,TRBJ1-1,TGTGCCAGCAGTTATCCCTCGGGGGGGTGGAACACTGAAGCTTTCTTT,CASSYPSGGWNTEAFF
.,.,TRBV6-5,13,TRBJ1-5,TGTGCCCAAGGGGGGGGAAACAATCAGCCCCAGCATTTT,CAQGGGNNQPQHF
.,.,TRBV9,13,TRBJ2-3,TGTGCCAGCAGCTCGGGAAGCACAGATACGCAGTATTTT,CASSSGSTDTQYF
TRBD2,.,TRBV19,19,TRBJ2-7,TGTGCCAGTACCGAAAGAGGGGGGAGACTAGCGGGAGGCCATATCGAGCAGTACTTC,CASTERGGRLAGGHIEQYF
.,.,TRBV6-1,15,TRBJ2-5,TGTGCCAGCAGTGAAGCCGGGACGGCCAGGGGGACCCAGTACTTC,CASSEAGTARGTQYF
TRBD2,.,TRBV2,15,TRBJ2-1,TGTGCCAGCAGGGGAGCGGGAGGGCCGGGGAATGAGCAGTTCTTC,CASRGAGGPGNEQFF
.,.,TRBV6-5,16,TRBJ1-1,TGTGCCAGCAGTTACCTATCCTGGACAAAGAACACTGAAGCTTTCTTT,CASSYLSWTKNTEAFF
TRBD1,.,TRBV15,16,TRBJ1-2,TGTGCCACCAGCAGCGGACAGGGGATGGAGAGCTATGGCTACACCTTC,CATSSGQGMESYGYTF
.,.,TRBV5-6,16,TRBJ2-1,TGTGCCAGCAGCTTGGTTAGGGCAGGGGTCTACAATGAGCAGTTCTTC,CASSLVRAGVYNEQFF
.,.,TRBV6-1,12,TRBJ2-7,TGTGCCAGCAGGAACGAAGGGGCAGTGCAGTACTTC,CASRNEGAVQYF
TRBD1,once,TRBV15,16,TRBJ1-2,TGTGCCACCAGCCGCAGGGGGACACCCAGTAACTATGGCTACACCTTC,CATSRRGTPSNYGYTF
.,.,TRBV27,11,TRBJ2-7,TGTGCCAGCAGTTTACTTCACGAGCAGTACTTC,CASSLLHEQYF
TRBD1,.,TRBV4-3,15,TRBJ1-4,TGCGCCAGCAGCCAGAACACAGGGGGTCTAGAAAAACTGTTTTTT,CASSQNTGGLEKLFF
TRBD2,.,TRBV19,17,TRBJ2-7,TGTGCCAGTAGCCTAGGGACTAGCGGGTGGAGCTCCTACGAGCAGTACTTC,CASSLGTSGWSSYEQYF
.,.,TRBV28,13,TRBJ2-7,TGTGCCAGCAGTCCCGGGACAAGGTACGAGCAGTACTTC,CASSPGTRYEQYF
TRBD2,.,TRBV4-3,17,TRBJ2-1,TGCGCCAGCAGCCAAGCCGCCGGGACTAGCGATTACAATGAGCAGTTCTTC,CASSQAAGTSDYNEQFF
.,.,TRBV5-6,15,TRBJ2-7,TGTGCCAGCAGCGGGAAACCGGGACAAGCCTACGAGCAGTACTTC,CASSGKPGQAYEQYF
TRBD2,.,TRBV5-4,15,TRBJ2-7,TGTGCCAGCAGCTTTGGTAGCGGGAGTTTTAACGAGCAGTACTTC,CASSFGSGSFNEQYF